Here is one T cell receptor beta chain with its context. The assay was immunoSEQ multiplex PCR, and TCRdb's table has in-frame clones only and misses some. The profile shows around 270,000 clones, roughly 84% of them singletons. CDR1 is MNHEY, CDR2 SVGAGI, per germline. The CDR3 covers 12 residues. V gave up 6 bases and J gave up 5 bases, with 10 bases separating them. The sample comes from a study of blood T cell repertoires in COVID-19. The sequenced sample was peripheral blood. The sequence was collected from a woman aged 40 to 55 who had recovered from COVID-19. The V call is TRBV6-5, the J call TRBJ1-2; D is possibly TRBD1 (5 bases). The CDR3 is CASRQGRYGYTF. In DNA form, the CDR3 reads TGTGCCAGCAGGCAGGGCCGTTATGGCTACACCTTC.